One sample yielded the 26 T cell receptor beta chains listed below, sequenced in a study of cytomegalovirus exposure and HLA in healthy donors. Profiling relied on immunoSEQ multiplex PCR, and the TCRdb table lists in-frame clones only, not all of them. The sample has about 360,000 clones, around 86% seen once; the top ten hold 0.83%. What was sequenced was PBMCs. Receptors were obtained from a woman younger than 35 in good health and CMV-seronegative.

This clone appeared once. CDR3 sequence: CASRYNRDSYEQYF. In DNA form, the CDR3 reads TGTGCCAGCAGGTACAACCGGGACAGCTACGAGCAGTACTTC. This chain connects TRBV6-5 to TRBJ2-7; TRBD1 matches 7 bases. Looked up from germline, CDR1 is MNHEY and CDR2 is SVGAGI. The CDR3 totals 14 residues. V gave up 6 bases and J gave up 3 bases; unmatched junction bases: 8.

The chain carries TRBV29-1 and TRBJ2-1; 8 nucleotides agree with TRBD2. Germline CDR1 reads SQVTM; CDR2 reads ANQGSEA. The CDR3 consists of 15 residues. V dropped 6 bases and J dropped 0; count of bases not matched to a gene: 7. CDR3 residues: CSVVLAASSYNEQFF. The DNA for the CDR3 is TGCAGCGTCGTACTAGCGGCAAGCTCCTACAATGAGCAGTTCTTC.

This clone was recorded only once. This chain uses TRBV7-9 with TRBJ1-1; D is uncertain. Trimming shortened V by 3 bases and J by 4 bases, and 9 bases separated the two germline ends. CDR3 length: 13 amino acids. Germline V CDR1 and CDR2: SEHNR, FQNEAQ (reference sequence). The CDR3 reads CASSFPRGTEAFF. CDR3 sequence (DNA): TGTGCCAGCAGCTTTCCCCGGGGCACTGAAGCTTTCTTT.

The rearrangement uses TRBV2 and TRBJ2-5, with 11 bases matching TRBD1. Germline V gives CDR1 SNHLY, CDR2 FYNNEI. With 7 bases clipped from V and 6 bases from J, the junction kept 4 bases outside the gene matches. CDR3 size: 13 residues. As DNA, the CDR3 is TGTGCCAGCACAGGACAGGGGGCTCAGACCCAGTACTTC. Translating gives CASTGQGAQTQYF.

The chain employs TRBV29-1 and TRBJ1-1, with 8 bases that match TRBD1. The CDR3 is made up of 14 amino acids. Trimming at V came to 6 bases and at J to 5 bases, leaving 11 bases not matched to a gene. Germline-derived CDR1 and CDR2 are SQVTM and ANQGSEA. In nucleotides, the CDR3 is TGCAGCGTACGCGGACAGGGCGGGTGGACTGAAGCTTTCTTT. Amino acids: CSVRGQGGWTEAFF.

This sequence joins TRBV11-3 and TRBJ2-1; a possible D gene is TRBD2 (5 bases). The CDR3 has 17 amino acids. Trimming cost V 1 base and J 1 base, with 14 bases left between them. Germline CDR1 SGHNT, CDR2 YENEEA. The CDR3 loop reads CASSLVGVGPSYNEQFF. For the CDR3, the DNA is TGTGCCAGCAGCTTAGTCGGGGTGGGCCCATCCTACAATGAGCAGTTCTTC.

The chain is built from TRBV7-8 and TRBJ2-1, with TRBD2 identical over 8 bases. This CDR3 has 15 amino acids. After removal of 5 bases from V and 8 bases from J, the junction contained 11 bases not matched to a gene. Germline V gene lookup returns CDR1 SGHVS and CDR2 FQNEAQ. The CDR3 bases are TGTGCCAGCAGCCCTACTAGCGGTCCTGAGCATGAGCAGTTCTTC. Protein: CASSPTSGPEHEQFF.

The rearrangement joins TRBV2 to TRBJ2-7, with TRBD2 matching over 9 bases. J was trimmed by 2 bases and V by 4 bases; bases with no gene match: 12. The CDR3 runs 17 residues. Germline V gene lookup returns CDR1 SNHLY and CDR2 FYNNEI. In DNA, the CDR3 is TGTGCCAGCAGTGGGGGACTAGCCACGGAATTGGCCTACGAGCAGTACTTC. Its protein product is CASSGGLATELAYEQYF. The whole variable domain, filled in from reference TRBV2 and TRBJ2-7, reads EPEVTQTPSHQVTQMGQEVILRCVPISNHLYFYWYRQILGQKVEFLVSFYNNEISEKSEIFDDQFSVERPDGSNFTLKIRSTKLEDSAMYFCASSGGLATELAYEQYFGPGTRLTVT.

The rearrangement joins TRBV29-1 to TRBJ1-2; the D gene is possibly TRBD1 (6 bases). Germline values: CDR1 SQVTM, CDR2 ANQGSEA. The CDR3 runs to 14 residues. The germline V and J ends were trimmed by 7 bases and 4 bases, with 19 bases remaining between them. CDR3 region: CSAEGPGQRYGYTF. The CDR3 DNA reads as TGCAGCGCTGAGGGCCCTGGACAGCGCTATGGCTACACCTTC. Supplemented by reference TRBV29-1 and TRBJ1-2, the full variable domain reads SAVISQKPSRDICQRGTSLTIQCQVDSQVTMMFWYRQQPGQSLTLIATANQGSEATYESGFVIDKFPISRPNLTFSTLTVSNMSPEDSSIYLCSAEGPGQRYGYTFGSGTRLTVV.

The rearrangement joins TRBV27 to TRBJ2-7; 9 bases fit TRBD2. The ends lost 4 bases at V and 6 bases at J; junction bases unmatched: 28. The CDR3 has 21 amino acids. In germline, CDR1 is MNHEY, CDR2 SMNVEV (reference sequence). CDR3 sequence (DNA): TGTGCCAGCAGTTCACCAATTGTGGCTGGGCGGGAGGGCTTGCCTCTCCTCGAGCAGTACTTC. Protein sequence: CASSSPIVAGREGLPLLEQYF.

The V gene is TRBV4-1, the J gene TRBJ1-5; no definite D call. There are 13 residues in the CDR3. Germline-derived CDR1 and CDR2 are MGHRA and YSYEKL. Trimming left V 0 bases short and J 4 bases short, with 4 bases between. Here the CDR3 DNA reads TGCGCCAGCAGCCAAGAGGCAAATCAGCCCCAGCATTTT. Translated, it gives CASSQEANQPQHF.

The rearrangement uses TRBV7-8 and TRBJ2-7, with TRBD1 matching over 7 bases. The germline CDR1 and CDR2 sequences are SGHVS and FQNEAQ. The CDR3 contains 14 residues. V was clipped by 4 bases and J by 13 bases; unmatched bases: 16. CDR3 bases: TGTGCCAGCAGCTCTACTTGGGACAGCAAGGGGTACTACTTC. Protein: CASSSTWDSKGYYF.

Here the CDR3 DNA reads TGTGCCAGCAGCCGTGACCCACAGGGAAGGCAGTACTTC. Its translation is CASSRDPQGRQYF. This sequence joins TRBV6-5 and TRBJ2-7; D perhaps matches TRBD1 (6 bases). Between the trimmed V and J ends, which lost 6 bases and 9 bases, there was a span of 18 bases. The CDR3 contains 13 residues. Germline loops: CDR1 MNHEY, CDR2 SVGAGI.

The chain joins TRBV4-1 to TRBJ2-6; 7 nucleotides agree with TRBD1. Trimming cost V 3 bases and J 2 bases; bases outside gene matches: 4. The CDR3 runs to 16 residues. Germline V CDR1 and CDR2: MGHRA, YSYEKL. CDR3 in DNA: TGCGCCAGCAGCCAGGCCGACAGGGCTGGGGCCAACGTCCTGACTTTC. Translating it yields CASSQADRAGANVLTF.

The chain uses TRBV9 and TRBJ2-3, with 12 bases that match TRBD2. Trimming took 3 bases from V and 8 from J; bases not matched to a gene: 10. The CDR3 has 16 residues. Germline V CDR1 and CDR2: SGDLS, YYNGEE. The DNA for the CDR3 is TGTGCCAGCAGCGCGGGGACTAGCGGGCCCGCGGTTACGCAGTATTTT. Its translation is CASSAGTSGPAVTQYF.

The rearrangement joins TRBV11-2 to TRBJ2-7, with 11 bases aligning to TRBD2. CDR1 and CDR2 (germline): SGHAT, FQNNGV. After removal of 5 bases from V and 7 bases from J, the junction contained 10 bases not matched to a gene. The CDR3 totals 15 residues. As DNA, the CDR3 is TGTGCCAGCAGCAGTACTAGCGGGAGCATAAGGGAGCAGTACTTC. This sequence encodes CASSSTSGSIREQYF.

J is TRBJ2-1 and V is TRBV30; tentative D call: TRBD1 (6 bases). CDR3 length: 17 amino acids. Trimming shortened V by 2 bases and J by 0 bases, and 17 bases separated the two germline ends. Per germline, CDR1 GTSNPN and CDR2 SVGIG (reference sequence). Here the CDR3 reads CAWSTNPHRDSYNEQFF. CDR3 coding DNA: TGTGCCTGGAGTACGAATCCCCACAGGGACTCCTACAATGAGCAGTTCTTC.

With regard to this clone: The same CDR3 also results from other DNA sequences found in this sample. The genes are TRBV9 and TRBJ1-1; 8 nucleotides line up with TRBD1. CDR1 and CDR2 (germline): SGDLS, YYNGEE. The J segment lost 1 base and the V segment lost 4 bases, leaving 6 bases of the junction unmatched. CDR3 length: 15 residues. CDR3 nucleotides: TGTGCCAGCAGCCCCTGGACAGGGAGGAACACTGAAGCTTTCTTT. As protein: CASSPWTGRNTEAFF.

This clone has just one count. The rearrangement links TRBV28 to TRBJ2-7; TRBD1 aligns across 7 bases. CDR1 is MDHEN, CDR2 SYDVKM, per germline. V shed 6 bases and J 2 bases; nucleotides not matched to a gene: 13. The length of the CDR3 is 16 residues. In nucleotides, the CDR3 is TGTGCCAGCAGCCCCCTAGGGGGCTCGGTCGCCTACGAGCAGTACTTC. This encodes CASSPLGGSVAYEQYF.

V usage is TRBV28 and J usage is TRBJ1-5; 8 bases align to TRBD1. CDR1 is MDHEN and CDR2 is SYDVKM in the germline V gene. The junction had 4 bases not matched to a gene; V was cut back by 3 bases and J by 6 bases. This CDR3 is 14 amino acids long. The CDR3 region is CASSFAGGSQPQHF. CDR3 nucleotide sequence: TGTGCCAGCAGTTTTGCAGGGGGCAGTCAGCCCCAGCATTTT.

V and J are TRBV7-8 and TRBJ1-1; possibly TRBD1 for D (6 bases). Germline loops: CDR1 SGHVS, CDR2 FQNEAQ. This CDR3 spans 16 amino acids. The V end lost 1 base, the J end lost 1 base, and 13 bases lay between the germline ends. CDR3 protein: CASSLGGGPGNTEAFF. The CDR3 DNA reads as TGTGCCAGCAGCTTAGGGGGGGGCCCAGGGAACACTGAAGCTTTCTTT.

The gene calls are TRBV7-2 and TRBJ2-2, with D possibly being TRBD1 (6 bases). The CDR3 covers 16 residues. V lost 0 bases to trimming and J lost 3 bases, with 11 bases between them. Germline values: CDR1 SGHTA, CDR2 FQGNSA. The CDR3: CASSLASRQDTGELFF. CDR3 nucleotide sequence: TGTGCCAGCAGCTTAGCTTCTAGACAGGACACCGGGGAGCTGTTTTTT.

The rearrangement uses TRBV7-3 and TRBJ2-1, with TRBD2 matching 9 bases. The CDR3 has 16 amino acids. J lost 7 bases, V lost 4 bases, and 11 bases had no gene match. The germline CDR1 and CDR2 sequences are SGHTA and FQGTGA. The CDR3 DNA reads as TGTGCCAGCAGCTCGGGTAGCGGGAGTTCACGGAATGAGCAGTTCTTC. This codes for CASSSGSGSSRNEQFF. Supplemented by reference TRBV7-3 and TRBJ2-1, the full variable domain reads GAGVSQTPSNKVTEKGKYVELRCDPISGHTALYWYRQSLGQGPEFLIYFQGTGAADDSGLPNDRFFAVRPEGSVSTLKIQRTERGDSAVYLCASSSGSGSSRNEQFFGPGTRLTVL.

This rearrangement joins TRBV2 to TRBJ2-7; 8 nucleotides align to TRBD2. Germline lookup yields CDR1 SNHLY and CDR2 FYNNEI. The CDR3 runs 15 residues. After removal of 8 bases from V and 2 bases from J, the junction contained 11 bases not matched to a gene. The CDR3 coding sequence is TGTGCCAGCGTCCGGGGGGGCGGGTACGCCTACGAGCAGTACTTC. Protein: CASVRGGGYAYEQYF.

CDR3 residues: CASSIFEDGYTF. The CDR3 bases are TGTGCCAGCAGCATCTTTGAGGATGGCTACACCTTC. V and J are TRBV7-9 and TRBJ1-2; D gene ambiguous. V shed 5 bases and J shed 6 bases, with 10 bases lying between them. This CDR3 has 12 residues. Germline V gene lookup returns CDR1 SEHNR and CDR2 FQNEAQ (reference sequence).

The CDR3 here is CASSLTDGRAGVSYEQYF. The CDR3, as DNA: TGCGCCAGCAGCTTGACCGATGGACGGGCGGGGGTTTCCTACGAGCAGTACTTC. V gene TRBV5-1 combines with J gene TRBJ2-7; 7 bases fit TRBD2. With V trimmed by 1 base and J by 1 base, 14 bases remained unmatched. Germline V gives CDR1 SGHRS, CDR2 YFSETQ. The CDR3 extends over 18 amino acids.